The 2 T cell receptor beta chains below were found in one sample sequenced in a study of blood T cell repertoires in COVID-19. Measured with immunoSEQ multiplex PCR; TCRdb has only the in-frame clones, and not every one. The repertoire consists of 100,000 or so clones, with approximately 88% occurring once and the leading ten covering about 0.51%. The sequenced material came from peripheral blood. These receptors all stem from a man in his sixties with acute or convalescent COVID-19.

Only one count was recorded for this clone. The chain employs TRBV24-1 and TRBJ2-3; 9 bases map to TRBD1. This CDR3 has 13 residues. The V gene's germline CDR1 is KGHDR and CDR2 SFDVKD. Losses at the gene ends were 7 bases for V and 3 bases for J; bases not matched to a gene: 1. The CDR3 loop is CATSGQGTDTQYF. DNA for the CDR3: TGTGCCACCAGCGGACAGGGGACAGATACGCAGTATTTT.

CDR3 in DNA: TGTGCCAGCTCACGGGACAGAAACTATGGCTACACCTTC. Its protein product is CASSRDRNYGYTF. V usage is TRBV18 and J usage is TRBJ1-2; 7 bases are shared with TRBD1. With V trimmed by 4 bases and J by 2 bases, 1 base remained unmatched. Germline V gene sequence: CDR1 KGHSH, CDR2 LQKENI. The CDR3 extends over 13 amino acids. The whole variable domain, remainder taken from reference TRBV18 and TRBJ1-2, is NAGVMQNPRHLVRRRGQEARLRCSPMKGHSHVYWYRQLPEEGLKFMVYLQKENIIDESGMPKERFSAEFPKEGPSILRIQQVVRGDSAAYFCASSRDRNYGYTFGSGTRLTVV.